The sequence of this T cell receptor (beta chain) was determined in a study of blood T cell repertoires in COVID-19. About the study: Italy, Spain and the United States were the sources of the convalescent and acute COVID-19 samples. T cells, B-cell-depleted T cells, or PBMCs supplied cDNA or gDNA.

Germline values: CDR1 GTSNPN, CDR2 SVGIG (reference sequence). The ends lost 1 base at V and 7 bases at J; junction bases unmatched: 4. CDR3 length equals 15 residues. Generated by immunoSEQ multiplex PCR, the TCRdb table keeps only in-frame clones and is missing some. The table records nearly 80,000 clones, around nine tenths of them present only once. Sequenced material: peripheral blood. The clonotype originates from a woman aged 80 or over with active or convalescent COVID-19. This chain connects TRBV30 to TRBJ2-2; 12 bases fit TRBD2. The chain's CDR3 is CAWSGLAGVVGELFF. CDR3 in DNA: TGTGCCTGGAGTGGACTAGCGGGAGTTGTCGGGGAGCTGTTTTTT.